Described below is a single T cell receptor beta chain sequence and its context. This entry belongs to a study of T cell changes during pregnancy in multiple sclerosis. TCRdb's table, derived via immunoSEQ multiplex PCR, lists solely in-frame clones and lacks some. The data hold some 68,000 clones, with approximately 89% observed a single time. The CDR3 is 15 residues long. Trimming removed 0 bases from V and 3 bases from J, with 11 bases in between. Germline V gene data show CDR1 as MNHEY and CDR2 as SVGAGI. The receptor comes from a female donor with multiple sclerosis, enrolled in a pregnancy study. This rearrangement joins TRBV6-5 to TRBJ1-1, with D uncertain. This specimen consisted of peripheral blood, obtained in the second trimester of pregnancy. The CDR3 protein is CASSYSIIGDTEAFF. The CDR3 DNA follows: TGTGCCAGCAGTTACTCGATCATCGGGGACACTGAAGCTTTCTTT.